One sample yielded the 12 T cell receptor beta chains listed below, sequenced in a study of CD4 T cells in relation to SARS-CoV-2 and coronaviruses. Method: immunoSEQ multiplex PCR; TCRdb's copy keeps in-frame clones and lacks some. The sample shows about 59,000 clones, about nine tenths of them seen only once. The unexposed donors gave CD4+ T cells in about 2011-2018, prior to COVID-19. Sequencing input: memory CD4+ T cells from PBMCs. Receptors were obtained from a human donor in good health.

This clone was observed a single time. The chain uses TRBV5-8 and TRBJ2-1, with a weak D call TRBD1 (6 bases). Germline V gene lookup returns CDR1 SGHTS and CDR2 YDEGEE. The CDR3 spans 16 residues. Deletions cut 4 bases from V and 8 bases from J, with 22 bases between. CDR3 DNA: TGTGCCAGCAGCGCCGGACAGCTGATGGGGCTGGATGAGCAGTTCTTC. It translates to CASSAGQLMGLDEQFF.

This clone was seen just once. The gene calls are TRBV2 and TRBJ1-3; D is unresolved. Per germline, CDR1 SNHLY and CDR2 FYNNEI. Trimming removed 3 bases at V and 4 bases at J, with 4 bases between. This CDR3 contains 12 residues. The CDR3 spells CASSEGGNTIYF. CDR3 bases: TGTGCCAGCAGTGAGGGGGGAAACACCATATATTTT.

The DNA of the CDR3 is TGTGCCAGCAGCTTGACAGGGGGGGATGGTCAGCCCCAGCATTTT. Translated: CASSLTGGDGQPQHF. The V and J genes are TRBV7-9 and TRBJ1-5; 9 bases align to TRBD1. CDR1 is SEHNR and CDR2 is FQNEAQ in the germline V gene (reference sequence). V lost 3 bases, J lost 6 bases, and 6 bases stayed unmatched. This CDR3 has 15 amino acids. The entire variable domain, with the rest obtained from reference TRBV7-9 and TRBJ1-5, is as follows: DTGVSQNPRHKITKRGQNVTFRCDPISEHNRLYWYRQTLGQGPEFLTYFQNEAQLEKSRLLSDRFSAERPKGSFSTLEIQRTEQGDSAMYLCASSLTGGDGQPQHFGDGTRLSIL.

The count of this clone is one. The CDR3 here is CASRVNWDGHYGYTF. CDR3 bases: TGCGCCAGCAGAGTAAACTGGGACGGACACTATGGCTACACCTTC. The chain is built from TRBV5-1 and TRBJ1-2; a possible D gene is TRBD1 (5 bases). V shed 5 bases and J shed 3 bases, with 17 bases lying between them. CDR1 and CDR2 (germline): SGHRS, YFSETQ. CDR3 size: 15 residues.

The CDR3 DNA sequence: TGTGCCAGCAAGGGTGATATTGACCCCGAAGCTTTCTTT. Translated: CASKGDIDPEAFF. The chain combines TRBV11-3 with TRBJ1-1, with no clear D. There are 13 residues in the CDR3. V was trimmed by 7 bases and J by 8 bases, leaving 17 bases between them. The germline gives CDR1 SGHNT, CDR2 YENEEA.

This chain connects TRBV5-5 to TRBJ2-7; D call uncertain. With 0 bases removed from V and 0 bases from J, the gap between germline ends came to 10 bases. The CDR3 consists of 15 residues. Per germline, CDR1 SGHKS and CDR2 YYEKEE (reference sequence). The CDR3 DNA is TGTGCCAGCAGCTTGGGAGGACCCAGCTCCTACGAGCAGTACTTC. This sequence encodes CASSLGGPSSYEQYF. The variable domain in full, completed from reference TRBV5-5 and TRBJ2-7, reads DAGVTQSPTHLIKTRGQQVTLRCSPISGHKSVSWYQQVLGQGPQFIFQYYEKEERGRGNFPDRFSARQFPNYSSELNVNALLLGDSALYLCASSLGGPSSYEQYFGPGTRLTVT.

The gene calls are TRBV7-3 and TRBJ2-2, with D hard to call. The germline gives CDR1 SGHTA, CDR2 FQGTGA. V lost 0 bases and J lost 4, with 15 bases in between. The CDR3 runs 17 residues. CDR3 bases: TGTGCCAGCAGCTTAACCCCGAGAGGATCGAGCACCGGGGAGCTGTTTTTT. Protein sequence: CASSLTPRGSSTGELFF.

V gene TRBV2 combines with J gene TRBJ1-2; D possibly corresponds to TRBD1 (5 bases). The CDR3 is 11 amino acids. V lost 7 bases to trimming and J lost 13 bases, with 16 bases between them. Germline CDR1 is SNHLY and CDR2 is FYNNEI. CDR3 coding DNA: TGTGCCAGCACGCCAGGGCGTCATCTCACCTTC. This gives the protein CASTPGRHLTF.

This chain uses TRBV29-1 with TRBJ1-2, with TRBD1 matching over 9 bases. Germline V gene sequence: CDR1 SQVTM, CDR2 ANQGSEA. This CDR3 is built from 13 residues. V gave up 6 bases and J gave up 2 bases; unmatched junction bases: 4. CDR3 in amino acids: CSVETGGNYGYTF. In DNA, the CDR3 is TGCAGCGTCGAGACAGGGGGAAACTATGGCTACACCTTC.

CDR3 DNA: TGTGCCAGTAGTATAGAAGTGACCGGTACTCAACTCTATGGCTACACCTTC. Protein: CASSIEVTGTQLYGYTF. This chain joins TRBV19 and TRBJ1-2; unclear D gene. Germline V lookup: CDR1 LNHDA, CDR2 SQIVND (reference sequence). Trimming took 0 bases from V and 4 from J, leaving 18 bases between them. The CDR3 runs 17 residues.

This chain joins TRBV28 and TRBJ2-2, with 10 bases identical to TRBD2. CDR1 and CDR2 from the germline V gene are MDHEN and SYDVKM. The CDR3 extends over 15 amino acids. The V gene end was trimmed by 7 bases and the J gene end by 5 bases; junction bases not matched to a gene: 7. The CDR3 spells CASTAPSGSTGELFF. The DNA of the CDR3 is TGTGCCAGCACCGCACCTAGCGGGAGTACCGGGGAGCTGTTTTTT. Variable domain in full (rest from reference TRBV28 and TRBJ2-2): DVKVTQSSRYLVKRTGEKVFLECVQDMDHENMFWYRQDPGLGLRLIYFSYDVKMKEKGDIPEGYSVSREKKERFSLILESASTNQTSMYLCASTAPSGSTGELFFGEGSRLTVL.

V usage is TRBV5-6 and J usage is TRBJ2-7, with 9 bases aligning to TRBD2. CDR1 is SGHDT and CDR2 is YYEEEE in the germline V gene. Trimming cost V 2 bases and J 1 base; bases outside gene matches: 4. The CDR3 has 15 residues. CDR3 sequence: CASSFLSGSSYEQYF. CDR3 DNA sequence: TGTGCCAGCAGCTTTCTTAGCGGGAGTTCCTACGAGCAGTACTTC.